The source of this T cell receptor beta chain is a study of blood T cell repertoires in COVID-19. Repertoires were generated with immunoSEQ multiplex PCR, while TCRdb's copy carries only in-frame clones and drops some. Here the sample spans approximately 130,000 clones, 80% to 90% being singletons. Trimming removed 6 bases from V and 5 bases from J; junction bases left unmatched: 5. There are 13 residues in the CDR3. CDR1 and CDR2 (germline): ENHRY, SYGVKD. The TCR originated in a human donor in a cohort sampled during active COVID-19. The chain joins TRBV10-3 to TRBJ2-5, with 8 bases fitting TRBD2. The sequencing input was peripheral blood. CDR3: CAISGLAGETQYF. The CDR3 DNA sequence: TGTGCCATCAGCGGACTAGCTGGGGAGACCCAGTACTTC.